A single sample is the source of the 10 T cell receptor beta chains below, sequenced in a study of control samples from healthy donors and cancer patients. Assay used: immunoSEQ multiplex PCR; TCRdb lists only in-frame clones, some missing. The sample consists of 150,000 to 180,000 clones, about 93% of them appearing once. The sample was blood. The receptors here all came from a man over 45 in good health.

This chain links TRBV5-1 with TRBJ2-3; unclear D gene. The V end was cut by 4 bases, the J end by 2 bases, with 5 bases between. Germline values: CDR1 SGHRS, CDR2 YFSETQ. CDR3 length: 12 residues. The CDR3 sequence is CASSLPTDTQYF. In DNA, the CDR3 is TGCGCCAGCAGCCTCCCCACAGATACGCAGTATTTT.

The V call is TRBV24-1, the J call TRBJ2-2, with D perhaps matching TRBD2 (6 bases). The V and J ends lost 3 bases and 5 bases respectively, with 18 bases between them. Germline values: CDR1 KGHDR, CDR2 SFDVKD. This CDR3 has 17 amino acids. In nucleotides, the CDR3 is TGTGCCACCAGTGATGCCCTGGGACTGATAAATACCGGGGAGCTGTTTTTT. Translation gives CATSDALGLINTGELFF.

The chain is built from TRBV27 and TRBJ1-5, with D uncertain. The CDR3 runs to 14 residues. CDR1 is MNHEY and CDR2 is SMNVEV in the germline V gene (reference sequence). V lost 1 base, J lost 6 bases, and 10 bases lay in between. Here the CDR3 reads CASSLYGEGQPQHF. For the CDR3, the DNA is TGTGCCAGCAGTTTATACGGGGAGGGTCAGCCCCAGCATTTT.

The CDR3 spells CASSSRQSSGNTIYF. The CDR3, as DNA: TGTGCCAGCTCCTCGAGGCAGAGCTCTGGAAACACCATATATTTT. The gene calls are TRBV19 and TRBJ1-3; D unresolved. CDR1 is LNHDA and CDR2 is SQIVND in the germline V gene (reference sequence). Trimming removed 9 bases at V and 0 bases at J, with 15 bases between. CDR3 length: 15 amino acids.

The rearrangement joins TRBV30 to TRBJ2-2; D not resolved. Looked up from germline, CDR1 is GTSNPN and CDR2 is SVGIG (reference sequence). Trimming stripped 2 bases from V and 4 bases from J, with 14 bases between. The length of the CDR3 is 15 residues. CDR3 in amino acids: CAWSRQSNPTGELFF. The CDR3 nucleotides read TGTGCCTGGAGTAGGCAGTCAAATCCCACCGGGGAGCTGTTTTTT.

In this sample, this clone turned up once. The V gene is TRBV27, the J gene TRBJ2-7; no reliable D call. Germline lookup yields CDR1 MNHEY and CDR2 SMNVEV (reference sequence). Trimming stripped 5 bases from V and 4 bases from J, with 12 bases between. The length of the CDR3 is 13 residues. The CDR3: CASSQGQSYEQYF. CDR3 nucleotide sequence: TGTGCCAGCAGTCAAGGGCAGAGTTACGAGCAGTACTTC.

The chain recombines TRBV30 with TRBJ2-5; D perhaps matches TRBD1 (5 bases). Germline CDR1 GTSNPN, CDR2 SVGIG (reference sequence). Trimming cost V 0 bases and J 5 bases, with 10 bases left between them. The CDR3 is made up of 13 amino acids. DNA for the CDR3: TGTGCCTGGAGTGTAGGGGCTTTGGAGACCCAGTACTTC. Translated, it gives CAWSVGALETQYF.

This clone was seen only once. The chain couples TRBV5-5 to TRBJ2-1; D perhaps matches TRBD1 (5 bases). Germline V CDR1 and CDR2: SGHKS, YYEKEE (reference sequence). The CDR3 is 14 amino acids. Trimming took 0 bases from V and 6 from J, leaving 10 bases between them. The CDR3 here is CASSLGTGTNEQFF. The DNA of the CDR3 is TGTGCCAGCAGCTTGGGTACAGGTACCAATGAGCAGTTCTTC.

The chain combines TRBV28 with TRBJ2-7; D tentatively reads TRBD1 or TRBD2 (5 bases each). This CDR3 is 14 amino acids long. V lost 7 bases and J 0 bases, leaving 13 bases between the germline ends. The germline V gene encodes CDR1 MDHEN and CDR2 SYDVKM. The CDR3 here is CASIGAGRSYEQYF. The CDR3 bases are TGTGCCAGCATCGGGGCAGGGCGCTCCTACGAGCAGTACTTC.

The V call is TRBV4-1, the J call TRBJ1-1, with 10 bases that match TRBD1. The V gene end was trimmed by 2 bases and the J gene end by 5 bases; junction bases not matched to a gene: 2. CDR3 length: 14 amino acids. Germline-derived CDR1 and CDR2 are MGHRA and YSYEKL. CDR3 sequence reads: CASSQPGQGTEAFF. The CDR3, as DNA: TGCGCCAGCAGCCAACCGGGACAGGGGACTGAAGCTTTCTTT.